This T cell receptor beta chain was found in a study of PD-L1 blockade in urothelial cancer (dated by TCRdb to about 2017). For context, the study as a whole: All patients started therapy at some point between 2014 and 2016 and received atezolizumab 1,200 mg intravenously every 3 weeks. A median of about 140,000 T cells and some 84,000 unique TCRs was obtained from blood samples, and a median clonality of about 0.08 was observed. Durable clinical benefit meant progression-free survival longer than 6 months, and TCR features were also tested against progression-free and overall survival. An ECOG performance status of 0 or 1 was recorded for the patients, and 0 to 3 prior chemotherapy regimens had been received by the patients. About 90% of the 29 patients were males with bladder-origin urothelial cancer, and about 65% of the roughly 30 reported a prior smoking history. Pretreatment blood TCR-seq was available for about 30 patients, at least one posttreatment blood collection was obtained for approximately 25 patients, and tumor TCR-seq was available for approximately 25 patients. Blood samples were analyzed 3 weeks after the start of treatment (second dose) and 6 weeks after the start of treatment. Somatic, immune and clinical correlates of response to PD-L1 blockade with atezolizumab in urothelial cancer were the focus of an exploratory multi-omic analysis. Several patients achieved durable clinical benefit and around 19 did not. Whole exome sequencing and RNA sequencing of pretreatment tumors were performed alongside TCR sequencing in the same patients. Pretreatment tumor samples, along with matched peripheral blood collected serially before and after atezolizumab treatment, underwent TCR sequencing.

On the study overall, not on this receptor specifically: Small sample size (n ≈ 27) and many exploratory analyses mean the results are intended to be hypothesis-generating. Improved progression-free and overall survival was associated with having pretreatment peripheral blood TCR clonality below the median. Patients with durable benefit showed greater expansion of tumor-associated TCR clones in peripheral blood 3 weeks after starting treatment (n ≈ 23, p = 0.022).

To note about this clone: There is no known antigen for this receptor. No base quality values were provided; no much bigger clone lies one nucleotide off.

Reading the label with the study, this specimen's time point is: peripheral blood 6 weeks after treatment start. The cohort comprised 29 patients with locally advanced or metastatic urothelial carcinoma treated at Memorial Sloan Kettering on a trial protocol. Peripheral blood mononuclear cells were collected pretreatment and during treatment, at between 1 and 8 total time points per patient. The Qiagen DNeasy Blood extraction kit was used to purify genomic DNA from total PBMCs and tumor samples. PBMCs were collected pretreatment and during treatment, and were isolated and stored as previously described. Each PCR received spiked-in synthetic TCR analog templates so that absolute template abundance could be estimated from read counts. The immunoSEQ assay used bias-controlled V and J gene primers to amplify TCRbeta CDR3 regions from genomic DNA. Rearranged TCRbeta segments were sequenced at approximately 20X coverage. Per the original workflow: Clustering was used to correct sequencing errors, and CDR3s were annotated against IMGT to assign V, D and J genes. Downstream analyses used only productive TCRbeta rearrangements and left out out-of-frame or stop-codon sequences. Clonality was calculated as one minus the Shannon entropy normalized by the log of the number of unique productive sequences. Fisher's exact test with Benjamini-Hochberg correction, at a threshold of adjusted p below 0.01, was used to find clones that differed between time points or between blood and tumor. This immuneACCESS table, as held by TCRdb, lists in-frame sequences with V and J called but not all clones. Of the missing ones, under half trace to an unresolved V gene in checked studies; the others have no known cause. Clone size and V and J calls were adopted from that table, with D and trimming inferred from the DNA. This sample has some 120,000 clones in its table, and around 90% of those were observed once. The ten largest clones take up 3% to 4% of the sample.

This TCR was recovered from a man aged 60 to 75 with urothelial cancer. Sequenced material: PBMCs, taken around atezolizumab (anti-PD-L1) treatment.

The DNA reads as follows: TGCGCCAGCAGCCAAGTCGGCAGGAAGAACACTGAAGCTTTCTTT. This sequence encodes CASSQVGRKNTEAFF. The chain joins TRBV4-1 to TRBJ1-1; the D gene is unclear. Trimming at the junction amounts to 1 base on V and 1 base on J, and the germline ends lie 10 bases apart. The CDR3 goes from the cysteine to the phenylalanine over 15 residues. The kept DNA is CDR3 alone, 45 bases in frame from the first base. CDR1 is given as MGHRA and CDR2 as YSYEKL, both from the germline V gene.